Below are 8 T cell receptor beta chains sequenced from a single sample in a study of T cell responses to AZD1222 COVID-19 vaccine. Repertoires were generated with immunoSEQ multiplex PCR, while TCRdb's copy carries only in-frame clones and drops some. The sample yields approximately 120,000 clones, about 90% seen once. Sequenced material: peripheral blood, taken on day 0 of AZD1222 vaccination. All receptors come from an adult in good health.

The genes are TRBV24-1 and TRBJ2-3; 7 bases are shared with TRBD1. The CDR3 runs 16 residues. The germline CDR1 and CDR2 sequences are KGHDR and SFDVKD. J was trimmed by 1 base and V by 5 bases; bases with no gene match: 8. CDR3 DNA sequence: TGTGCCACCAGTGGTCCCCCAGGACAGGGCACAGATACGCAGTATTTT. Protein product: CATSGPPGQGTDTQYF.

CDR3 region: CASSWTGGANQPQHF. The CDR3 DNA reads TGTGCCAGCAGTTGGACAGGGGGGGCCAATCAGCCCCAGCATTTT. The gene calls are TRBV28 and TRBJ1-5; TRBD1 matches 10 bases. The CDR3 is made up of 15 amino acids. Germline V gene sequence: CDR1 MDHEN, CDR2 SYDVKM. With V trimmed by 4 bases and J by 3 bases, 3 bases remained unmatched.

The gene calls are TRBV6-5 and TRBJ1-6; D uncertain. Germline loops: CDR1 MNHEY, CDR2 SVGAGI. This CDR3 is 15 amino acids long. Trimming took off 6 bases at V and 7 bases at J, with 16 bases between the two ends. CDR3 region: CASRNVMGSNSPLHF. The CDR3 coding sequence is TGTGCCAGCAGGAACGTGATGGGGTCGAATTCACCCCTCCACTTT.

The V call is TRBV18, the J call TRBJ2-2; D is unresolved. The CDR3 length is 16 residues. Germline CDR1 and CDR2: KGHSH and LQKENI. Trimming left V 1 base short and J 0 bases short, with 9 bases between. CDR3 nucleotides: TGTGCCAGCTCACCACGTCACTCGCCGAACACCGGGGAGCTGTTTTTT. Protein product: CASSPRHSPNTGELFF.

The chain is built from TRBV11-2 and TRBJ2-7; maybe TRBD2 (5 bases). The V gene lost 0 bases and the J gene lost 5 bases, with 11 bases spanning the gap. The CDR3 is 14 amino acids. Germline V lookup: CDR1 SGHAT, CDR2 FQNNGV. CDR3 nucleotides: TGTGCCAGCAGCTTAGACGGGGTTTGGGACGAGCAGTACTTC. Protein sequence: CASSLDGVWDEQYF.

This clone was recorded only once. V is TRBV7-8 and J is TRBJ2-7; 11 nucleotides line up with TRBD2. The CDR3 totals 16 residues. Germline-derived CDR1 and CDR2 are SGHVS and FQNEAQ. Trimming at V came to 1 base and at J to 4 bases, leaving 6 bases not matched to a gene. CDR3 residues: CASSLVASGGRYEQYF. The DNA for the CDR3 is TGTGCCAGCAGCTTAGTGGCTAGCGGGGGGAGATACGAGCAGTACTTC. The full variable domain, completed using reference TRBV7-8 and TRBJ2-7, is GAGVSQSPRYKVAKRGQDVALRCDPISGHVSLFWYQQALGQGPEFLTYFQNEAQLDKSGLPSDRFFAERPEGSVSTLKIQRTQQEDSAVYLCASSLVASGGRYEQYFGPGTRLTVT.

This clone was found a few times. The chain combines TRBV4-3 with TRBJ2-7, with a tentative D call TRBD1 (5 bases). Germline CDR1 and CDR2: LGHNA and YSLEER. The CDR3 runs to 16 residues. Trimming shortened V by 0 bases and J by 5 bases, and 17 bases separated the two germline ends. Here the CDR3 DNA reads TGCGCCAGCAGCCAAGACAGGGTTTTATCTGAAGACGAGCAGTACTTC. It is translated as CASSQDRVLSEDEQYF.

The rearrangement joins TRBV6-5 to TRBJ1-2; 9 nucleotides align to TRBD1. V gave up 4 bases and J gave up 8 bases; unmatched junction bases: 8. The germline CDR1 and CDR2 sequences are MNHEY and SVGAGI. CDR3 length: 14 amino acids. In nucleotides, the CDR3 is TGTGCCAGCAGTTTCACGGGACAGGGATTAGGCTACACCTTC. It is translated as CASSFTGQGLGYTF.